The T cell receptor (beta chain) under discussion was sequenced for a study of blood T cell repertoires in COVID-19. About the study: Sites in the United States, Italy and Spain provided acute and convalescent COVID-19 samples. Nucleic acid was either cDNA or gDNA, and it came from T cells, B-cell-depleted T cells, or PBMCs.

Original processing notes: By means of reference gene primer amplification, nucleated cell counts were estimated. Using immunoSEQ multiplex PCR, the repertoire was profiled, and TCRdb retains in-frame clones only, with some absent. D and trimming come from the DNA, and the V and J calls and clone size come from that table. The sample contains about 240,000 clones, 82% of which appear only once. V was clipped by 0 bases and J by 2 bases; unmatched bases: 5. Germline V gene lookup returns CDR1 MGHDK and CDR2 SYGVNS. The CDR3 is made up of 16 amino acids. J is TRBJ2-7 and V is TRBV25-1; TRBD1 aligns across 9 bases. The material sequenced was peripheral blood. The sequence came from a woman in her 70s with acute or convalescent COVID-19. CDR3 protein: CASSEYGTGNAYEQYF. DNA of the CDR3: TGTGCCAGCAGTGAATATGGGACAGGGAATGCCTACGAGCAGTACTTC.